The 32 T cell receptor beta chains listed next were all sequenced from one sample in a study of blood T cell repertoires in COVID-19 (dated by TCRdb to 2018 to 2020). The method was the immunoSEQ multiplex PCR assay. TCRdb re-hosts the immuneACCESS table, in-frame sequences only. Its copies lack some clones; in the studies checked, an unresolved V gene accounts for under half of them, and the cause for the rest is not known. This sample gives roughly 140,000 clones in total; over 75% of them show up just once. Approximately 13% of the sample is taken by the ten largest. The sequenced material came from peripheral blood. These receptors originate from a man aged 55 to 69 with active or convalescent COVID-19.

This clone was detected a few times. The rearrangement links TRBV19 to TRBJ1-1, with no clear D. V was shortened by 7 bases and J by 5 bases, with 11 bases between the two germline ends. Germline V gene data show CDR1 as LNHDA and CDR2 as SQIVND (reference sequence). CDR3 length equals 12 residues. CDR3 amino acids: CASKWSTTEAFF. The CDR3, as DNA: TGTGCCAGTAAGTGGTCCACAACTGAAGCTTTCTTT.

The chain couples TRBV5-4 to TRBJ2-1, with D tentatively TRBD2 (5 bases). The CDR3 is 15 amino acids. V gave up 0 bases and J gave up 7 bases, with 14 bases separating them. Germline loops: CDR1 SGHNT, CDR2 YYREEE (reference sequence). The CDR3 here is CASSLASGAGNEQFF. CDR3 nucleotide sequence: TGTGCCAGCAGCTTGGCGAGCGGAGCTGGGAATGAGCAGTTCTTC.

This rearrangement joins TRBV30 to TRBJ1-3; 8 bases match TRBD1. CDR1 and CDR2 (germline): GTSNPN, SVGIG (reference sequence). This CDR3 region has 12 residues. With V trimmed by 4 bases and J by 4 bases, 0 bases remained unmatched. The CDR3 region is CAWTGGGNTIYF. The CDR3 DNA reads TGTGCCTGGACAGGGGGCGGAAACACCATATATTTT.

The chain recombines TRBV19 with TRBJ2-5; D may be TRBD2 (6 bases). The CDR3 consists of 13 residues. Deletions cut 4 bases from V and 4 bases from J, with 10 bases between. Germline V gene sequence: CDR1 LNHDA, CDR2 SQIVND (reference sequence). CDR3 DNA: TGTGCCAGTAGTAGGGGGGACCTAGAGACCCAGTACTTC. This encodes CASSRGDLETQYF. Variable domain in full (rest from reference TRBV19 and TRBJ2-5): DGGITQSPKYLFRKEGQNVTLSCEQNLNHDAMYWYRQDPGQGLRLIYYSQIVNDFQKGDIAEGYSVSREKKESFPLTVTSAQKNPTAFYLCASSRGDLETQYFGPGTRLLVL.

The V gene is TRBV19, the J gene TRBJ1-2; 7 bases agree with TRBD1. The CDR3 contains 12 residues. Germline V gene lookup returns CDR1 LNHDA and CDR2 SQIVND (reference sequence). Germline trimming cut 9 bases from V and 7 bases from J; bases unmatched to any gene: 8. The DNA for the CDR3 is TGTGCCAGCCGGGACAGACGTCTTGGCTACACCTTC. This encodes CASRDRRLGYTF.

V and J are TRBV5-1 and TRBJ1-2, with TRBD1 matching 7 bases. V was pared by 3 bases and J by 2 bases, with 4 bases of the junction left unmatched. CDR3 size: 14 residues. From germline, CDR1 is SGHRS and CDR2 YFSETQ. The CDR3 here is CASSSPGQNYGYTF. CDR3 coding DNA: TGCGCCAGCAGCTCTCCGGGACAGAACTATGGCTACACCTTC. The entire variable domain, with the rest obtained from reference TRBV5-1 and TRBJ1-2, is as follows: KAGVTQTPRYLIKTRGQQVTLSCSPISGHRSVSWYQQTPGQGLQFLFEYFSETQRNKGNFPGRFSGRQFSNSRSEMNVSTLELGDSALYLCASSSPGQNYGYTFGSGTRLTVV.

The CDR3 sequence: CASSEGPGKAQPQHF. The DNA for the CDR3 is TGTGCCAGCAGTGAAGGCCCGGGAAAAGCCCAGCCCCAGCATTTT. The gene calls are TRBV6-1 and TRBJ1-5; D is uncertain. Trimming shortened V by 1 base and J by 7 bases, and 14 bases separated the two germline ends. The V gene's germline CDR1 is MNHNS and CDR2 SASEGT. The CDR3 extends over 15 amino acids.

Worth noting for this clone: This same CDR3 is encoded by further DNA sequences in the sample. The chain employs TRBV19 and TRBJ1-1, with no clear D. The germline gives CDR1 LNHDA, CDR2 SQIVND (reference sequence). V was trimmed by 3 bases and J by 1 base, leaving 3 bases between them. The CDR3 extends over 12 amino acids. CDR3 in amino acids: CASSIQNTEAFF. The CDR3 DNA follows: TGTGCCAGTAGTATTCAGAACACTGAAGCTTTCTTT.

This chain links TRBV9 with TRBJ2-5; TRBD1 is a possible D gene (6 bases). The germline V gene has CDR1 SGDLS and CDR2 YYNGEE. Trimming pared 3 bases from V and 2 bases from J, leaving 11 bases between. The CDR3 extends over 14 amino acids. The CDR3 DNA sequence: TGTGCCAGCAGCGCGGGACACGGTCAAGAGACCCAGTACTTC. Translation gives CASSAGHGQETQYF.

V gene TRBV15 combines with J gene TRBJ1-1; no definite D call. Between the trimmed V and J ends, which lost 5 bases and 11 bases, there was a span of 18 bases. Germline V gene sequence: CDR1 LNHNV, CDR2 YYDKDF (reference sequence). This CDR3 is 13 amino acids long. CDR3 nucleotide sequence: TGTGCCACCAGCGTGTCGCTTTGGCAGTGGGCTTTCTTT. Its translation is CATSVSLWQWAFF.

This clone appeared a few times. The chain combines TRBV11-2 with TRBJ2-7; maybe TRBD2 (5 bases). CDR1 is SGHAT and CDR2 is FQNNGV in the germline V gene. V was cut by 0 bases and J by 2 bases, with 11 bases left in between. The CDR3 runs 15 residues. CDR3 nucleotides: TGTGCCAGCAGCTTAGATCAAGGACTGACCTACGAGCAGTACTTC. Its translation is CASSLDQGLTYEQYF.

The chain couples TRBV30 to TRBJ2-7; 7 bases match TRBD1. V lost 1 base to trimming and J lost 2 bases; unmatched junction nucleotides: 8. The germline V gene encodes CDR1 GTSNPN and CDR2 SVGIG (reference sequence). CDR3 size: 15 residues. CDR3 sequence (DNA): TGTGCCTGGAGTGATTTAGAGCAGGGGGCCTACGAGCAGTACTTC. Its protein is CAWSDLEQGAYEQYF.

The chain employs TRBV7-2 and TRBJ2-7; D might be TRBD2 (6 bases). V lost 3 bases and J lost 0, with 12 bases in between. Germline CDR1 is SGHTA and CDR2 is FQGNSA. This CDR3 contains 15 residues. The CDR3 DNA follows: TGTGCCAGCAGCTTCTTCCGGGGGATCTCCTACGAGCAGTACTTC. Protein sequence: CASSFFRGISYEQYF.

This chain connects TRBV5-1 to TRBJ2-1; D is perhaps TRBD2 (5 bases). The CDR3 has 16 amino acids. CDR1 and CDR2 from the germline V gene are SGHRS and YFSETQ. The V end lost 2 bases, the J end lost 9 bases, and 21 bases lay between the germline ends. The CDR3 sequence: CASSFYSDYIGGEQFF. CDR3 nucleotide sequence: TGCGCCAGCAGCTTCTACAGTGACTACATCGGTGGTGAGCAGTTCTTC.

The chain links TRBV2 to TRBJ1-4; TRBD1 aligns across 7 bases. J was trimmed by 7 bases and V by 1 base; bases with no gene match: 3. CDR1 is SNHLY and CDR2 is FYNNEI in the germline V gene. The CDR3 extends over 14 amino acids. CDR3 amino acids: CASSEGQGGEKLFF. CDR3 nucleotides: TGTGCCAGCAGTGAAGGTCAGGGGGGTGAAAAACTGTTTTTT. The entire variable domain, with the rest obtained from reference TRBV2 and TRBJ1-4, is as follows: EPEVTQTPSHQVTQMGQEVILRCVPISNHLYFYWYRQILGQKVEFLVSFYNNEISEKSEIFDDQFSVERPDGSNFTLKIRSTKLEDSAMYFCASSEGQGGEKLFFGSGTQLSVL.

This clone was observed a handful of times. V is TRBV10-3 and J is TRBJ2-7; TRBD1 aligns across 8 bases. Germline V gene lookup returns CDR1 ENHRY and CDR2 SYGVKD. The CDR3 length is 15 residues. With 5 bases clipped from V and 0 bases from J, the junction kept 6 bases outside the gene matches. This chain's CDR3 is CAISLDRANSYEQYF. For the CDR3, the DNA is TGTGCCATCAGTCTGGACAGGGCCAACTCCTACGAGCAGTACTTC.

This chain links TRBV28 with TRBJ1-2; D might be TRBD1 (5 bases). V lost 9 bases, J lost 7 bases, and 15 bases lay in between. CDR1 MDHEN and CDR2 SYDVKM come from the germline V gene. The CDR3 runs to 12 residues. The CDR3 bases are TGTGCCAGTGGAGGGGAGGGGTTTGGCTACACCTTC. This codes for CASGGEGFGYTF.

The chain has TRBV2 and TRBJ2-3; 9 nucleotides agree with TRBD2. CDR1 is SNHLY, CDR2 FYNNEI, per germline. This CDR3 comprises 21 residues. Germline trimming cut 6 bases from V and 0 bases from J; bases unmatched to any gene: 22. CDR3 residues: CASRTPGRGLAGWESTDTQYF. In nucleotides, the CDR3 is TGTGCCAGCAGGACCCCCGGGAGGGGACTAGCCGGTTGGGAAAGCACAGATACGCAGTATTTT.

The V call is TRBV5-6, the J call TRBJ2-3; 8 bases are shared with TRBD1. This CDR3 region has 15 residues. Germline CDR1 SGHDT, CDR2 YYEEEE. The trim removed 4 bases at V and 2 bases at J, leaving 6 bases unmatched. The CDR3 coding sequence is TGTGCCAGCAGCCCCGACAGGGGAGTCACAGATACGCAGTATTTT. Its translation: CASSPDRGVTDTQYF.

The chain couples TRBV27 to TRBJ1-5, with no clear D. The V end was cut by 3 bases, the J end by 7 bases, with 10 bases between. CDR3 size: 13 residues. Germline CDR1 reads MNHEY; CDR2 reads SMNVEV (reference sequence). The CDR3 is CASSLRATQPQHF. The CDR3 nucleotides read TGTGCCAGCAGTTTGAGGGCGACCCAGCCCCAGCATTTT.

The V and J genes are TRBV5-6 and TRBJ2-7, with a tentative D call TRBD1 (6 bases). The germline gives CDR1 SGHDT, CDR2 YYEEEE. V lost 5 bases to trimming and J lost 2 bases, with 11 bases between them. The CDR3 is 13 amino acids. The CDR3 nucleotides read TGTGCCAGCAGTGCGGACAGTACCTACGAGCAGTACTTC. Protein sequence: CASSADSTYEQYF. Combining the CDR3 with reference TRBV5-6 and TRBJ2-7 gives the whole variable domain DAGVTQSPTHLIKTRGQQVTLRCSPKSGHDTVSWYQQALGQGPQFIFQYYEEEERQRGNFPDRFSGHQFPNYSSELNVNALLLGDSALYLCASSADSTYEQYFGPGTRLTVT.

This clone was recorded a few times. The genes are TRBV28 and TRBJ1-5, with D perhaps TRBD1 (6 bases). Germline V gives CDR1 MDHEN, CDR2 SYDVKM. Trimming removed 3 bases at V and 7 bases at J, with 13 bases between. This CDR3 spans 14 amino acids. The CDR3 bases are TGTGCCAGCAGTTTCTACAGGGTGGGCCAGCCCCAGCATTTT. This sequence encodes CASSFYRVGQPQHF.

This clone was counted only a few times. The chain carries TRBV12-3 or TRBV12-4 and TRBJ2-1; D is uncertain. Trimming shortened V by 6 bases and J by 4 bases, and 4 bases separated the two germline ends. The CDR3 extends over 11 amino acids. This CDR3 reads CASSLYNEQFF. The DNA of the CDR3 is TGTGCCAGCAGCCTATACAATGAGCAGTTCTTC.

The chain recombines TRBV18 with TRBJ1-2, with 7 nucleotides matching TRBD1. V dropped 6 bases and J dropped 6; count of bases not matched to a gene: 7. Per germline, CDR1 KGHSH and CDR2 LQKENI. The CDR3 covers 13 residues. The CDR3 reads CASSTGFGDGYTF. For the CDR3, the DNA is TGTGCCAGCTCGACAGGGTTCGGCGATGGCTACACCTTC.

The chain is built from TRBV4-3 and TRBJ2-6, with 12 bases identical to TRBD2. The CDR3 length is 18 residues. Germline CDR1 reads LGHNA; CDR2 reads YSLEER. V was clipped by 2 bases and J by 1 base; unmatched bases: 3. For the CDR3, the DNA is TGCGCCAGCAGCCAAAGTCTAGCGGGGGGGTCTGGGGCCAACGTCCTGACTTTC. It encodes CASSQSLAGGSGANVLTF.

Comment on this clone: Additional DNA sequences in this sample encode the identical CDR3. The V gene is TRBV18, the J gene TRBJ2-7; 8 bases match TRBD1. Trimming cost V 3 bases and J 1 base; bases outside gene matches: 2. This CDR3 comprises 14 residues. Germline V CDR1 and CDR2: KGHSH, LQKENI. The CDR3 DNA sequence: TGTGCCAGCTCACCCACAGGGGGATCCTACGAGCAGTACTTC. This translates into CASSPTGGSYEQYF.

This chain uses TRBV7-6 with TRBJ2-7; 10 bases line up with TRBD1. Germline CDR1 SGHVS, CDR2 FNYEAQ. V lost 5 bases and J lost 1; bases outside the gene matches: 5. The CDR3 has 15 amino acids. The CDR3 spells CASSPGTGVSYEQYF. Written as DNA, the CDR3 is TGTGCCAGCAGCCCCGGGACAGGGGTTTCCTACGAGCAGTACTTC.

This chain connects TRBV3-1 (or the pseudogene TRBV3-2) to TRBJ1-1; D ambiguous. CDR3 length: 12 residues. Between the trimmed V and J ends, which lost 1 base and 10 bases, there was a span of 10 bases. The germline V gene has CDR1 LGHDT and CDR2 YNNKEL (reference sequence). CDR3: CASSQADFRAFF. CDR3 DNA sequence: TGTGCCAGCAGCCAAGCTGATTTCAGAGCTTTCTTT.

The chain employs TRBV7-3 and TRBJ2-7; TRBD1 matches at 9 bases. The CDR3 spans 16 residues. Germline V gene sequence: CDR1 SGHTA, CDR2 FQGTGA. The V segment lost 5 bases and the J segment 1 base; nucleotides outside the gene matches: 9. The CDR3 is CASSPAGTGPSYEQYF. DNA for the CDR3: TGTGCCAGCAGCCCAGCCGGGACAGGGCCTTCCTACGAGCAGTACTTC.

The chain has TRBV27 and TRBJ1-5, with D tentatively TRBD1 (5 bases). This CDR3 is 19 amino acids long. CDR1 is MNHEY and CDR2 is SMNVEV in the germline V gene (reference sequence). V was shortened by 5 bases and J by 0 bases, with 23 bases between the two germline ends. CDR3 amino acids: CASSPRHAPGLYSNQPQHF. Written as DNA, the CDR3 is TGTGCCAGCAGTCCAAGACATGCTCCAGGGCTTTATAGCAATCAGCCCCAGCATTTT.

The chain recombines TRBV5-6 with TRBJ1-6, with D uncertain. From germline, CDR1 is SGHDT and CDR2 YYEEEE. The CDR3 has 14 residues. Deletions cut 2 bases from V and 6 bases from J, with 9 bases between. The CDR3 is CASSLGGSNSPLHF. For the CDR3, the DNA is TGTGCCAGCAGCTTAGGAGGTAGTAATTCACCCCTCCACTTT.

Points on this clone: Within the sample, other DNA sequences also encode this same CDR3. CDR3 DNA sequence: TGTGCCAGCAGCCACCAACGGCAGGGTGGGAACATTCAGTACTTC. This translates into CASSHQRQGGNIQYF. The chain carries TRBV3-1 (or the pseudogene TRBV3-2) and TRBJ2-4, with a weak D call TRBD1 (5 bases). The CDR3 covers 15 residues. Trimming took 3 bases from V and 7 from J, leaving 16 bases between them. The germline V gene has CDR1 LGHDT and CDR2 YNNKEL (reference sequence).